These 31 T cell receptor beta chains came from one sample sequenced in a study of identifying expanded T cells in peripheral blood. Sequencing used immunoSEQ multiplex PCR; TCRdb keeps in-frame clones, though not all of them. The table records some 91,000 clones, approximately 88% of them present only once. The sample comprised blood. These receptors came from a person between 18 and 75 years old in good health.

CDR3 in DNA: TGTGCCAGCAGTTTATACAGGGTGAGAGGCTACACCTTC. It encodes CASSLYRVRGYTF. The rearrangement links TRBV28 to TRBJ1-2, with a possible D match to TRBD1 (6 bases). With 1 base removed from V and 8 bases from J, the gap between germline ends came to 11 bases. The CDR3 is 13 residues long. Per germline, CDR1 MDHEN and CDR2 SYDVKM.

This chain connects TRBV4-2 to TRBJ1-5; 7 bases match TRBD1. Trimming removed 3 bases from V and 5 bases from J; junction bases left unmatched: 10. The germline gives CDR1 LGHNA, CDR2 YNFKEQ. CDR3 length: 16 residues. The CDR3 coding sequence is TGTGCCAGCAGCCATATAGCCGGGGACAGTTATCAGCCCCAGCATTTT. As protein: CASSHIAGDSYQPQHF.

This sequence joins TRBV30 and TRBJ2-7; 8 positions agree with TRBD1. V gave up 1 base and J gave up 3 bases; unmatched junction bases: 5. Germline V CDR1 and CDR2: GTSNPN, SVGIG (reference sequence). This CDR3 has 14 residues. The CDR3 DNA sequence: TGTGCCTGGAGTGACATCACAGGGGGCTACGAGCAGTACTTC. Amino acid sequence: CAWSDITGGYEQYF.

The gene calls are TRBV6-1 and TRBJ2-3, with D possibly being TRBD2 (5 bases). CDR1 and CDR2 from the germline V gene are MNHNS and SASEGT. CDR3 length: 15 residues. The V end was cut by 2 bases, the J end by 5 bases, with 14 bases between. CDR3 DNA: TGTGCCAGCAGTGAACGGCCGGTTGGGAGAGATACGCAGTATTTT. This translates into CASSERPVGRDTQYF.

The J gene is TRBJ2-1, the V gene TRBV19, with 8 nucleotides matching TRBD1. CDR1 LNHDA and CDR2 SQIVND come from the germline V gene (reference sequence). The CDR3 has 14 residues. After removal of 7 bases from V and 6 bases from J, the junction contained 8 bases not matched to a gene. CDR3 in DNA: TGTGCCAGTAAAGGGGGACAGGAGAGCAATGAGCAGTTCTTC. It specifies CASKGGQESNEQFF.

The chain couples TRBV28 to TRBJ2-1; a possible D gene is TRBD2 (6 bases). This CDR3 has 15 amino acids. CDR1 MDHEN and CDR2 SYDVKM come from the germline V gene. With 4 bases removed from V and 2 bases from J, the gap between germline ends came to 12 bases. CDR3 sequence: CASSSRREAYNEQFF. CDR3 nucleotides: TGTGCCAGCAGTTCAAGGAGGGAGGCCTACAATGAGCAGTTCTTC.

The chain has TRBV19 and TRBJ1-4; D might be TRBD1 (6 bases). This CDR3 has 15 residues. With 2 bases removed from V and 3 bases from J, the gap between germline ends came to 10 bases. Germline lookup yields CDR1 LNHDA and CDR2 SQIVND (reference sequence). The CDR3 protein is CASSIRQGPNEKLFF. CDR3 nucleotides: TGTGCCAGTAGTATACGGCAGGGGCCTAATGAAAAACTGTTTTTT.

The chain joins TRBV2 to TRBJ2-7; weak D call: TRBD1 (5 bases). Looked up from germline, CDR1 is SNHLY and CDR2 is FYNNEI. This CDR3 comprises 13 residues. Deletions cut 2 bases from V and 3 bases from J, with 8 bases between. The CDR3 coding sequence is TGTGCCAGCAGTGAAACCAGGGTCTACGAGCAGTACTTC. Its protein is CASSETRVYEQYF.

The chain uses TRBV30 and TRBJ2-3; D is undetermined. V lost 2 bases and J 0 bases, leaving 9 bases between the germline ends. The CDR3 extends over 14 amino acids. Per germline, CDR1 GTSNPN and CDR2 SVGIG (reference sequence). The CDR3, as DNA: TGTGCCTGGAGTAGAAAGGGAAGCACAGATACGCAGTATTTT. Translating it yields CAWSRKGSTDTQYF.

This chain uses TRBV9 with TRBJ1-1, with 8 bases matching TRBD1. The CDR3 is made up of 15 amino acids. The germline V gene encodes CDR1 SGDLS and CDR2 YYNGEE. Unmatched junction bases numbered 6, after V lost 1 base and J lost 4 bases. CDR3 amino acids: CASSVQGARGTEAFF. For the CDR3, the DNA is TGTGCCAGCAGCGTACAGGGGGCGCGAGGCACTGAAGCTTTCTTT.

This clone was seen once. V is TRBV14 and J is TRBJ2-5, with D unclear. CDR1 SGHDN and CDR2 FVKESK come from the germline V gene. CDR3 size: 16 residues. V gave up 1 base and J gave up 3 bases, with 15 bases separating them. The CDR3 spells CASSQGTTSGEETQYF. CDR3 nucleotide sequence: TGTGCCAGCAGCCAAGGGACGACAAGTGGAGAAGAGACCCAGTACTTC.

V and J are TRBV11-2 and TRBJ1-6; D uncertain. Germline V lookup: CDR1 SGHAT, CDR2 FQNNGV. Trimming pared 3 bases from V and 4 bases from J, leaving 7 bases between. The CDR3 is made up of 14 amino acids. The CDR3 nucleotides are TGTGCCAGCAGCTTGATGGATTATAATTCACCCCTCCACTTT. It translates to CASSLMDYNSPLHF.

CDR3 DNA: TGTGCCAGCAGCCGCGGACTAGCGGGGGGGCCGAGCACAGATACGCAGTATTTT. It is translated as CASSRGLAGGPSTDTQYF. V and J are TRBV4-2 and TRBJ2-3; the match to TRBD2 covers 15 bases. V trimming: 4 bases; J trimming: 0 bases; junction bases outside the gene matches: 5. CDR3 size: 18 residues. Germline CDR1 is LGHNA and CDR2 is YNFKEQ.

CDR3: CASSDRGRETQYF. In DNA form, the CDR3 reads TGTGCCAGTTCTGACAGGGGTCGTGAGACCCAGTACTTC. The chain employs TRBV19 and TRBJ2-5, with 8 bases matching TRBD1. The J segment lost 5 bases and the V segment lost 8 bases, leaving 7 bases of the junction unmatched. From germline, CDR1 is LNHDA and CDR2 SQIVND (reference sequence). This CDR3 is 13 amino acids long.

Of note for this clone: Sequence at one end of the junction differs from germline and may be a read error. Other nucleotide sequences from this sample produce the same CDR3. The chain joins TRBV6-1 to TRBJ2-7; the match to TRBD1 covers 9 bases. The CDR3 covers 16 residues. Germline-derived CDR1 and CDR2 are MNHNS and SASEGT. CDR3 DNA: TGTGCCAGCAGCGAAGAGATGGGACAGGGATCCTACGAGCAGTACTTC. As protein: CASSEEMGQGSYEQYF.

The chain recombines TRBV28 with TRBJ2-7; D might be TRBD1 (7 bases). CDR1 MDHEN and CDR2 SYDVKM come from the germline V gene. V was trimmed by 6 bases and J by 5 bases, leaving 11 bases between them. CDR3 size: 12 residues. The CDR3 spells CASSAGTDEQYF. In DNA form, the CDR3 reads TGTGCCAGCAGCGCGGGGACAGACGAGCAGTACTTC.

This chain links TRBV14 with TRBJ2-5; D is unclear. The V gene's germline CDR1 is SGHDN and CDR2 FVKESK. V lost 0 bases to trimming and J lost 4 bases, with 9 bases between them. This CDR3 region has 14 residues. CDR3 in DNA: TGTGCCAGCAGCCAAGATACCCTGGCAGAGACCCAGTACTTC. Its protein is CASSQDTLAETQYF.

The V gene is TRBV19, the J gene TRBJ2-5; D is possibly TRBD2 (6 bases). The DNA end favors TRBJ2-7, so the J call may be wrong. Germline V gene data show CDR1 as LNHDA and CDR2 as SQIVND (reference sequence). CDR3 length: 15 amino acids. The CDR3 coding sequence is TGTGCCAGTACCAACCCGGGAGATTCACCCTACGAGCAGTACTTC. This gives the protein CASTNPGDSPYEQYF.

The chain uses TRBV5-1 and TRBJ2-1, with TRBD2 matching over 7 bases. V lost 4 bases and J lost 7; bases outside the gene matches: 5. This CDR3 region has 13 residues. Per germline, CDR1 SGHRS and CDR2 YFSETQ. The CDR3 DNA follows: TGCGCCAGCAGCGGTTTCGGGGGGAATGAGCAGTTCTTC. It translates to CASSGFGGNEQFF.

The gene calls are TRBV4-1 and TRBJ1-4; possibly TRBD1 for D (6 bases). Germline V gene lookup returns CDR1 MGHRA and CDR2 YSYEKL. CDR3 size: 16 residues. V gave up 7 bases and J gave up 5 bases, with 20 bases separating them. CDR3 residues: CASNHPARTVNEKLFF. DNA of the CDR3: TGCGCCAGCAATCACCCCGCCCGGACAGTAAATGAAAAACTGTTTTTT.

CDR3 nucleotide sequence: TGTGCCAGCAGCTTATTACGACAGCTCGATGAAAAACTGTTTTTT. It specifies CASSLLRQLDEKLFF. The chain employs TRBV7-2 and TRBJ1-4, with D perhaps matching TRBD1 (5 bases). V lost 2 bases to trimming and J lost 6 bases, with 13 bases between them. Germline V gives CDR1 SGHTA, CDR2 FQGNSA. There are 15 residues in the CDR3.

The chain is built from TRBV9 and TRBJ1-4; a weak D match, TRBD1 (5 bases). The CDR3 has 14 amino acids. Germline CDR1 SGDLS, CDR2 YYNGEE. Trimming pared 3 bases from V and 4 bases from J, leaving 10 bases between. CDR3 loop: CASSAGTLNEKLFF. The CDR3 nucleotides read TGTGCCAGCAGCGCCGGGACCCTTAATGAAAAACTGTTTTTT.

The V call is TRBV6-6, the J call TRBJ2-1; D may be TRBD1 or TRBD2 (5 bases each). Per germline, CDR1 MNHNY and CDR2 SVGAGI (reference sequence). The CDR3 has 12 residues. V was cut by 0 bases and J by 11 bases, with 8 bases left in between. CDR3 sequence: CASSYSGTQQFF. CDR3 DNA: TGTGCCAGCAGTTACTCGGGGACGCAGCAGTTCTTC.

CDR3 region: CASSLGPGGETQYF. Here the CDR3 DNA reads TGCGCCAGCAGCTTGGGCCCAGGGGGCGAGACCCAGTACTTC. The V gene is TRBV5-1, the J gene TRBJ2-5; TRBD1 matches 8 bases. The J segment lost 5 bases and the V segment lost 0 bases, leaving 3 bases of the junction unmatched. This CDR3 contains 14 residues. CDR1 is SGHRS, CDR2 YFSETQ, per germline.

The chain joins TRBV9 to TRBJ2-1; D not resolved. Trimming pared 4 bases from V and 12 bases from J, leaving 14 bases between. CDR1 is SGDLS and CDR2 is YYNGEE in the germline V gene. The CDR3 runs to 12 residues. CDR3 bases: TGTGCCAGCAGCATCCCGAGTCCGGTGCAGTTCTTC. Translated, it gives CASSIPSPVQFF.

This clone was counted a few times. The rearrangement uses TRBV6-4 and TRBJ2-3; 10 bases fit TRBD2. In germline, CDR1 is MRHNA, CDR2 SNTAGT. The CDR3 is made up of 15 amino acids. The V and J ends lost 0 bases and 6 bases, in that order; junction bases with no gene match: 3. CDR3 loop: CASSDSIAGGDTQYF. Here the CDR3 DNA reads TGTGCCAGCAGTGACTCGATAGCGGGGGGTGATACGCAGTATTTT.

The chain joins TRBV6-5 to TRBJ2-1, with D unresolved. V shed 6 bases and J shed 0 bases, with 3 bases lying between them. Germline loops: CDR1 MNHEY, CDR2 SVGAGI. The CDR3 totals 12 residues. The CDR3 DNA is TGTGCCAGCAGACACTCCTACAATGAGCAGTTCTTC. Translated: CASRHSYNEQFF.

CDR3 DNA: TGTGCCAGCAGTCGACAAATTAACTATGGCTACACCTTC. This codes for CASSRQINYGYTF. This chain links TRBV2 with TRBJ1-2; unclear D gene. The CDR3 has 13 amino acids. Germline V lookup: CDR1 SNHLY, CDR2 FYNNEI. V was cut by 5 bases and J by 1 base, with 8 bases left in between.

By share, this clone counts as medium-sized. V is TRBV7-9 and J is TRBJ1-1, with D possibly being TRBD1 (6 bases). Between the trimmed V and J ends, which lost 5 bases and 7 bases, there was a span of 11 bases. Germline values: CDR1 SEHNR, CDR2 FQNEAQ (reference sequence). The CDR3 is made up of 12 amino acids. The CDR3 DNA reads TGTGCCAGCAGCCCATCGGACAGTGAAGCTTTCTTT. Its translation: CASSPSDSEAFF. Full variable domain (outside the CDR3, taken from reference TRBV7-9 and TRBJ1-1): DTGVSQNPRHKITKRGQNVTFRCDPISEHNRLYWYRQTLGQGPEFLTYFQNEAQLEKSRLLSDRFSAERPKGSFSTLEIQRTEQGDSAMYLCASSPSDSEAFFGQGTRLTVV.

The chain carries TRBV27 and TRBJ2-5, with TRBD2 identical over 10 bases. CDR3 size: 16 residues. Germline V gives CDR1 MNHEY, CDR2 SMNVEV (reference sequence). Trimming removed 4 bases from V and 4 bases from J; junction bases left unmatched: 9. This chain's CDR3 is CASSSFSGGIRETQYF. CDR3 nucleotides: TGTGCCAGCAGTTCATTTAGCGGGGGGATAAGAGAGACCCAGTACTTC.

The chain carries TRBV6-1 and TRBJ1-2; TRBD1 matches 7 bases. J was trimmed by 7 bases and V by 1 base; bases with no gene match: 3. Germline CDR1 reads MNHNS; CDR2 reads SASEGT. The CDR3 runs 13 residues. The CDR3 region has the DNA TGTGCCAGCAGTGAAGGGGGACAGTTTGGCTACACCTTC. Translated: CASSEGGQFGYTF.